Listed below are T cell receptor beta chains from one sample, sequenced in a study of T-cell memory formation after mild COVID-19. Using its own MiXCR run on the 5' RACE reads, TCRdb lists one record per CDR3 protein. The sample lists about 150,000 distinct CDR3 sequences, roughly a third occurring once. The sample comprised PBMCs or a T cell subset sorted from them (not recorded which). The receptors here all came from an adult woman who had mild COVID-19 (a few samples of this study predate the infection). Cell type and time point are not known. The CDR3 runs from the conserved cysteine through the conserved F or W. A D gene is named only where the DNA matches it firmly. Rows give clone size only sometimes, using once, few, many, or a class for an expanded clone.

j_call: TRBJ1-2; clone_size: NA; d_call: NA; v_call: TRBV11-2; cdr3_nt: TGTGCCAGCAGCTCTGACACCACCTCCTATGGCTACACCTTC; cdr3_aa: CASSSDTTSYGYTF
j_call: TRBJ2-1; clone_size: few; d_call: TRBD2; v_call: TRBV29-1; cdr3_nt: TGCAGCGTTATCCTAGCGGGACACTACAATGAGCAGTTCTTC; cdr3_aa: CSVILAGHYNEQFF
j_call: TRBJ2-7; clone_size: few; d_call: NA; v_call: TRBV7-9; cdr3_nt: TGTGCCGTAGGCGGACCATCCCCCTACGAGCAGTACTTC; cdr3_aa: CAVGGPSPYEQYF
j_call: TRBJ1-5; clone_size: NA; d_call: NA; v_call: TRBV4-1; cdr3_nt: TGCGCCAGCAGCCAAGTCCCAGGGTCCGGTCAGCCCCAGCATTTT; cdr3_aa: CASSQVPGSGQPQHF
j_call: TRBJ1-5; clone_size: NA; d_call: NA; v_call: TRBV6-6; cdr3_nt: TGTGCCAGCAGTTACTCGACGGGTCGGAGCAATCAGCCCCAGCATTTT; cdr3_aa: CASSYSTGRSNQPQHF
j_call: TRBJ1-5; clone_size: NA; d_call: NA; v_call: TRBV5-1; cdr3_nt: TGCGCCAGCAGTAGGGACGGGAATCAGCCCCAGCATTTT; cdr3_aa: CASSRDGNQPQHF
j_call: TRBJ2-3; clone_size: NA; d_call: NA; v_call: TRBV3-1; cdr3_nt: TGTGCCAGCAGCCCCGCAGGCGTTAACACAGATACGCAGTATTTT; cdr3_aa: CASSPAGVNTDTQYF
j_call: TRBJ2-7; clone_size: few; d_call: NA; v_call: TRBV18; cdr3_nt: TGTGCCAGCTCGCAGGGCGTGGACTCCTACGAGCAGTACTTC; cdr3_aa: CASSQGVDSYEQYF
j_call: TRBJ1-1; clone_size: NA; d_call: TRBD1; v_call: TRBV7-9; cdr3_nt: TGTGCCAGCAGCCCCTGGGGACAGCAAAACACTGAAGCTTTCTTT; cdr3_aa: CASSPWGQQNTEAFF
j_call: TRBJ1-5; clone_size: NA; d_call: NA; v_call: TRBV4-1; cdr3_nt: TGCGCCAGCAGCCGCCCCGGGACGACTAGCAATCAGCCCCAGCATTTT; cdr3_aa: CASSRPGTTSNQPQHF
j_call: TRBJ2-3; clone_size: NA; d_call: TRBD2; v_call: TRBV5-1; cdr3_nt: TGCGCCAGCAGTCGGGAGGCATTCGGCTCAGATACGCAGTATTTT; cdr3_aa: CASSREAFGSDTQYF
j_call: TRBJ2-1; clone_size: NA; d_call: NA; v_call: TRBV15; cdr3_nt: TGTGCCACCAGCAGAGAAAGAGCGGGCAATGAGCAGTTATTC; cdr3_aa: CATSRERAGNEQLF
j_call: TRBJ1-1; clone_size: NA; d_call: TRBD1; v_call: TRBV25-1; cdr3_nt: TGTGCCAGCAGTGAGTCCGACAGGGGAAACTCGAACACTGAAGCTTTCTTT; cdr3_aa: CASSESDRGNSNTEAFF
j_call: TRBJ1-1; clone_size: NA; d_call: NA; v_call: TRBV7-9; cdr3_nt: TGTGCCAGCAGCTCCTCTGACACCGCAATGAACACTGAAGCTTTCTTT; cdr3_aa: CASSSSDTAMNTEAFF
j_call: TRBJ1-1; clone_size: NA; d_call: NA; v_call: TRBV3-1; cdr3_nt: TGTGCCAGCAGCCAAGGGGGCCCGGCTTTCTTT; cdr3_aa: CASSQGGPAFF
j_call: TRBJ2-1; clone_size: few; d_call: NA; v_call: TRBV12-3/TRBV12-4; cdr3_nt: TGTGCCAGCAGTAGTAACGCAGGGGTGGATGAGCAGTTCTTC; cdr3_aa: CASSSNAGVDEQFF
j_call: TRBJ2-7; clone_size: NA; d_call: TRBD2; v_call: TRBV7-8; cdr3_nt: TGTGCCAGCAGCTTACTCGGACTAGCTTACGAGCAGTACTTC; cdr3_aa: CASSLLGLAYEQYF
j_call: TRBJ2-7; clone_size: NA; d_call: TRBD2; v_call: TRBV12-3/TRBV12-4; cdr3_nt: TGTGCCAGCAGCTCGACTAGCGGAAACTCCTACGAGCAGTACTTC; cdr3_aa: CASSSTSGNSYEQYF
j_call: TRBJ2-7; clone_size: NA; d_call: TRBD2; v_call: TRBV7-9; cdr3_nt: TGTGCCAGCAGCTCGGCTAGCGGGACCATGAGCTCCTACGAGCAGTACTTC; cdr3_aa: CASSSASGTMSSYEQYF
j_call: TRBJ2-2; clone_size: NA; d_call: NA; v_call: TRBV7-3; cdr3_nt: TGTGCCAGCAGCTCGGGACAGAACACCGGGGAGCTGTTTTTT; cdr3_aa: CASSSGQNTGELFF
j_call: TRBJ2-3; clone_size: few; d_call: TRBD1; v_call: TRBV12-3/TRBV12-4; cdr3_nt: TGTGCCAGCAGTTCGCCGGGACAGGGCGTGGATACGCAGTATTTT; cdr3_aa: CASSSPGQGVDTQYF
j_call: TRBJ1-2; clone_size: NA; d_call: TRBD1; v_call: TRBV7-3; cdr3_nt: TGTGCCAGCAGCCGAGGAGGGACAGAAGCTAACTATGGCTACACCTTC; cdr3_aa: CASSRGGTEANYGYTF
j_call: TRBJ2-1; clone_size: NA; d_call: NA; v_call: TRBV11-2; cdr3_nt: TGTGCCAGCAGCTTAGTTACCTACAATGAGCAGTTCTTC; cdr3_aa: CASSLVTYNEQFF
j_call: TRBJ2-1; clone_size: NA; d_call: NA; v_call: TRBV30; cdr3_nt: TGTGCCTGGAGTGGGGTGGAGACAGACTCCTACAATGAGCAGTTCTTC; cdr3_aa: CAWSGVETDSYNEQFF
j_call: TRBJ1-5; clone_size: NA; d_call: NA; v_call: TRBV7-9; cdr3_nt: TGTGCCAGCAGCTCGGACGGAAGCAATCAGCCCCAGCATTTT; cdr3_aa: CASSSDGSNQPQHF
j_call: TRBJ2-1; clone_size: NA; d_call: NA; v_call: TRBV20-1; cdr3_nt: TGCAGTGCTAGAGAGTGGCGGATGTACAATGAGCAGTTCTTC; cdr3_aa: CSAREWRMYNEQFF
j_call: TRBJ2-3; clone_size: NA; d_call: TRBD2; v_call: TRBV3-1; cdr3_nt: TGTGCCAGCAGCCAAGGGGCCGCGGTAGCGGGGGCCCTATTT; cdr3_aa: CASSQGAAVAGALF
j_call: TRBJ2-3; clone_size: few; d_call: NA; v_call: TRBV7-9; cdr3_nt: TGTGCCAGCAGCCCCCAGGGGGGCCACACAGATACGCAGTATTTT; cdr3_aa: CASSPQGGHTDTQYF
j_call: TRBJ2-7; clone_size: few; d_call: TRBD1; v_call: TRBV30; cdr3_nt: TGTGCCTGGAGTGGAGGGACAGGGGGCTACGAGCAGTACTTC; cdr3_aa: CAWSGGTGGYEQYF
j_call: TRBJ1-1; clone_size: few; d_call: NA; v_call: TRBV5-1; cdr3_nt: TGCGCCAGCAGCTCGGCGCAGGGGAACACTGAAGCTTTCTTT; cdr3_aa: CASSSAQGNTEAFF
j_call: TRBJ1-1; clone_size: NA; d_call: NA; v_call: TRBV20-1; cdr3_nt: TGCAGTGCTAGGGCTGAGAGGGGGGACACTGAAGCTTTCTTT; cdr3_aa: CSARAERGDTEAFF
j_call: TRBJ2-7; clone_size: NA; d_call: NA; v_call: TRBV7-6; cdr3_nt: TGTGCCAGCAGCCTTAGCCGATTGGACTACGAGCAGTACTTC; cdr3_aa: CASSLSRLDYEQYF
j_call: TRBJ1-1; clone_size: few; d_call: NA; v_call: TRBV6-2/TRBV6-3; cdr3_nt: TGTGCCAGCAGTTACGAGTCGGCAGGGGCGCGAGAAAGAGCTTTCTTT; cdr3_aa: CASSYESAGARERAFF
j_call: TRBJ2-1; clone_size: NA; d_call: NA; v_call: TRBV4-1; cdr3_nt: TGCGCCAGCAGCCACGCCCAGGGGAATGAGCAGTTCTTC; cdr3_aa: CASSHAQGNEQFF
j_call: TRBJ2-2; clone_size: NA; d_call: NA; v_call: TRBV5-4; cdr3_nt: TGTGCCAGCAGCCCACCCCACGTTGGGAACACCGGGGAGCTGTTTTTT; cdr3_aa: CASSPPHVGNTGELFF
j_call: TRBJ2-3; clone_size: NA; d_call: NA; v_call: TRBV7-6; cdr3_nt: TGTGCCAGCAGCCCGGGGGACACAGATACGCAGTATTTT; cdr3_aa: CASSPGDTDTQYF
j_call: TRBJ1-2; clone_size: NA; d_call: NA; v_call: TRBV9; cdr3_nt: TGTGCCAGCAGCAAGACAGCCCCAATGGCGTATGGCTACACCTTC; cdr3_aa: CASSKTAPMAYGYTF
j_call: TRBJ2-2; clone_size: NA; d_call: TRBD2; v_call: TRBV7-8; cdr3_nt: TGTGCCAGCAGCTTAGACATAGGACTAGCGGGAGGGCCCCCCGGGGAGCTGTTTTTT; cdr3_aa: CASSLDIGLAGGPPGELFF
j_call: TRBJ2-1; clone_size: NA; d_call: NA; v_call: TRBV12-3/TRBV12-4; cdr3_nt: TGTGCCAGCAGGAAGGGCCAAAATAATGAGCAGTTCTTC; cdr3_aa: CASRKGQNNEQFF
j_call: TRBJ1-5; clone_size: NA; d_call: NA; v_call: TRBV2; cdr3_nt: TGTGCCAGCAGTGATGGACAGTGGAATCAGCCCCAGCATTTT; cdr3_aa: CASSDGQWNQPQHF
j_call: TRBJ1-1; clone_size: NA; d_call: NA; v_call: TRBV7-2; cdr3_nt: TGTGCCAGCAGCTTGGAATCTTTGGTGAACACTGAAGCTTTCTTT; cdr3_aa: CASSLESLVNTEAFF
j_call: TRBJ1-2; clone_size: NA; d_call: TRBD1; v_call: TRBV3-1; cdr3_nt: TGTGCCAGCAGCTCAGGGACAGGAGGAATGAATGGCTACACCTTC; cdr3_aa: CASSSGTGGMNGYTF
j_call: TRBJ2-7; clone_size: NA; d_call: TRBD2; v_call: TRBV6-5; cdr3_nt: TGTGCCAGCAGTCGAACGAAGCGAAGCGGGACCCCCTACGAGCAGTACTTC; cdr3_aa: CASSRTKRSGTPYEQYF
j_call: TRBJ1-4; clone_size: many; d_call: TRBD1; v_call: TRBV4-3; cdr3_nt: TGCGCCAGCAGCCAAGACAGGGGGCTAAATGAAAAACTGTTTTTT; cdr3_aa: CASSQDRGLNEKLFF
j_call: TRBJ2-7; clone_size: few; d_call: TRBD2; v_call: TRBV5-1; cdr3_nt: TGCGCCAGCAGCCCCGAACCGGGACTAGCGGGGTCCCAAGGGCGGTACTTC; cdr3_aa: CASSPEPGLAGSQGRYF